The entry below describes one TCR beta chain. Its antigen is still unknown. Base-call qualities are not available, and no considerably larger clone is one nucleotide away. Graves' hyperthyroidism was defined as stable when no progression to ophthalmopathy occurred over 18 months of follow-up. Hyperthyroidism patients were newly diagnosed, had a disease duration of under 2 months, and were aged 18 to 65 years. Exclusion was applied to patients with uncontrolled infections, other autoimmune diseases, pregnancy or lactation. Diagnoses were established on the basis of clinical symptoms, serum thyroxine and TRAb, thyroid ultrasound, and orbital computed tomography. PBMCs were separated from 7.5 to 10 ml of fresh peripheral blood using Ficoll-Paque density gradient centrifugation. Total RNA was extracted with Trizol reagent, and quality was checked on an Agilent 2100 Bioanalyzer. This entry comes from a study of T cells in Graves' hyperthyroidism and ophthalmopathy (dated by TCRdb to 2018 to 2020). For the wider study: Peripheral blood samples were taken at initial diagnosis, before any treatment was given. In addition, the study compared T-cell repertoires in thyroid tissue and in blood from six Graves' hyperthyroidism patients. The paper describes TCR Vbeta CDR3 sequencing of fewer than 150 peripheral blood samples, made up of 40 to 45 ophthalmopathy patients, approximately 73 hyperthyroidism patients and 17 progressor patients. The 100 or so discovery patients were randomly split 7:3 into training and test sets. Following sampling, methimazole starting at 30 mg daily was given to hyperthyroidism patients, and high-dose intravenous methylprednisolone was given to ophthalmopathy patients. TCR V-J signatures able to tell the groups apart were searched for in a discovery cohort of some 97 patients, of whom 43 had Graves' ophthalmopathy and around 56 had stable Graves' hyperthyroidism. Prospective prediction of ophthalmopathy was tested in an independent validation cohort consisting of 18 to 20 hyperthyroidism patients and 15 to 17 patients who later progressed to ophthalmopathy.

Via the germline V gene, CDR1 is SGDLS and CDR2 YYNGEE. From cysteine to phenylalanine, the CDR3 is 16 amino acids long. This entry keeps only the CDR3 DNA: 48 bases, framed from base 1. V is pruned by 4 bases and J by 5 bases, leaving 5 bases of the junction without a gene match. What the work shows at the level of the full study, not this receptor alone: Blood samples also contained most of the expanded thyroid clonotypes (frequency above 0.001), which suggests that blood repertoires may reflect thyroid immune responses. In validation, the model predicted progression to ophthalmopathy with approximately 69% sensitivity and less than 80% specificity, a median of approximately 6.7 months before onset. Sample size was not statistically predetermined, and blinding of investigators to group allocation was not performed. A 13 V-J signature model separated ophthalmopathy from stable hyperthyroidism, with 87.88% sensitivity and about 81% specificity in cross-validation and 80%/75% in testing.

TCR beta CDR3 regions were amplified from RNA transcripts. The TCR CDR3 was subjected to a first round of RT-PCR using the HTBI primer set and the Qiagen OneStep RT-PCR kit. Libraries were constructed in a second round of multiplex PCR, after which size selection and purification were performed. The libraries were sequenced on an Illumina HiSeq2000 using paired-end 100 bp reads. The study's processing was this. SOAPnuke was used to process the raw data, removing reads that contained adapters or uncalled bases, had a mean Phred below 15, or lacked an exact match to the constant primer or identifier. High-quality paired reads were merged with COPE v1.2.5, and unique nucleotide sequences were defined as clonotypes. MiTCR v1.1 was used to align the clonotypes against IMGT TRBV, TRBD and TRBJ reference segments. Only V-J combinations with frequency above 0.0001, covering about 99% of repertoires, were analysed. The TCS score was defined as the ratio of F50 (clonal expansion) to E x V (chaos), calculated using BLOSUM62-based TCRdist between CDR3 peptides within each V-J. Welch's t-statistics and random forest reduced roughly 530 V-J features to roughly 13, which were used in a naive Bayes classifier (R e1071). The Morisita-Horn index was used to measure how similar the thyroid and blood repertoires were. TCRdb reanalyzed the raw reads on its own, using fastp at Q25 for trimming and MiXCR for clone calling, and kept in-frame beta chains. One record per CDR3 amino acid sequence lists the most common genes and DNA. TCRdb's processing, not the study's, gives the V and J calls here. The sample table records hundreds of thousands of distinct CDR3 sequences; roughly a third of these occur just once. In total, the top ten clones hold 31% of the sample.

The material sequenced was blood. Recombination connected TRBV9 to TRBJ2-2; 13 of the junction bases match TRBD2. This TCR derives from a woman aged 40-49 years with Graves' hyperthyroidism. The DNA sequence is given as TGTGCCAGCAGCCAAGGGACTAGCGGGGAAACCGGGGAGCTGTTTTTT. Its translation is CASSQGTSGETGELFF.